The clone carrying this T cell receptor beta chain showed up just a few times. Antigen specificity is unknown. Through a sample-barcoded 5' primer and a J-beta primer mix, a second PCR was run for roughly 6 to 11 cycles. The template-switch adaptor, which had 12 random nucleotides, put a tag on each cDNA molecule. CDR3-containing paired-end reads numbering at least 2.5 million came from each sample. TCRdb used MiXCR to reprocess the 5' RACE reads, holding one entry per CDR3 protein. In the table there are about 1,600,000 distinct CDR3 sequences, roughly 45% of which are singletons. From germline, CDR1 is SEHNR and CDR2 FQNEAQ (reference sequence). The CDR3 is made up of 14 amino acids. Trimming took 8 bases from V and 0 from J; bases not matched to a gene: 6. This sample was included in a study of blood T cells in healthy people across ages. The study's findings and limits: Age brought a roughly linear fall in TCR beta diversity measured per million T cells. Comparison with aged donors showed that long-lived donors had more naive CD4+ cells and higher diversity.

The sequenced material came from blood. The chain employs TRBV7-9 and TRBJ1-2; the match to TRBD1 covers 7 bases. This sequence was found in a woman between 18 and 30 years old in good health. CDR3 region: CASETGISNYGYTF. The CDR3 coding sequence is TGTGCCAGCGAGACAGGGATATCTAACTATGGCTACACCTTC.